What follows is one T cell receptor beta chain and its context. This clonotype has a count of ten or more. The antigen it binds to is not known. The sample holds no much larger clone one base away, and base qualities are not on file. The CDR3 has 15 amino acids, counting the end cysteine and phenylalanine. Only the CDR3 part of the read is kept: 45 bases, read in frame from the first base. CDR1 and CDR2 are drawn from the germline V gene: SGHDN, FVKESK. V sheds 0 bases and J sheds 3 bases, leaving 11 bases between their ends. This sample is drawn from a study of spatial heterogeneity in lung cancer (dated by TCRdb to the late 2010s). A note on the overall study: Samples were obtained from about 69 patients with early-stage, untreated non-small cell lung cancer from the lung TRACERx cohort. Follow-up PBMC samples were sequenced whenever available, with a median time to follow-up of around 24 months after resection. Beta-chain transcripts were consistently detected in greater numbers than alpha-chain transcripts, which likely reflected higher beta-chain transcript abundance. In the raw uncorrected reads, each unique combination of TCR and UMI appeared more than ten times on average. The study quantitatively compared TCR alpha and beta repertoires across multiple tumor regions, matched nontumor lung and blood in non-small cell lung cancer. The study linked features of the TCR repertoire to counts of nonsynonymous mutations, which were determined by whole-exome sequencing of tumor tissue. Both alpha and beta chains were TCR-sequenced in 200 to 250 tumor regions, under 70 matched nontumor lung samples and some 56 PBMC samples obtained at surgery. The investigation overall reported the following: Confirming at a functional level the hypothesis that regional TCRs recognize regional mutations was considered to require additional single-cell paired TCR alpha and beta sequencing. Only 14 to 15 patients were included in the comparisons of baseline and follow-up blood repertoires. Ubiquitous expanded tumor TCRs were detected in blood more often at tumor resection than at routine follow-up.

The library was generated by 5' RACE. This sample was sequenced with a NextSeq 500. In the TCR library protocol, a unique molecular identifier was attached to each TCR cDNA molecule so that PCR and sequencing errors could be corrected. Per the authors' processing: TCR identification, UMI-based error correction and CDR3 extraction were performed with Decombinator tools. TCRs above a frequency of 2 per 1,000, corresponding to the top 1% of the tumor frequency distribution, were defined as expanded. Renyi diversity was calculated using the R vegan package after each repertoire was subsampled 100 times to 5,000 TCRs. To build CDR3 similarity networks, amino acid triplet string-kernel similarity was used, and CDR3s were connected when their pairwise similarity was above 0.82. TCRdb reran the public reads through fastp at Q25 and MiXCR, keeping productive beta chains. Under each unique CDR3 protein, matching rows form one entry showing the most common genes and DNA. Clone size and V and J calls follow TCRdb, not the original study. The sample table contains about 52,000 distinct CDR3 sequences; only one count was recorded for less than 9% of them. Of the sample, approximately 35% is held by the ten largest clones.

The time point tag for this specimen amounts to: blood at routine non-recurrence follow-up after resection. TCR sequencing used whole RNA extracted from tumor and nontumor lung tissue, or from cryopreserved PBMC samples, without cell sorting. A patient was chosen for TCR sequencing only when enough RNA was available from at least two tumor regions. The sequence links TRBV14 to TRBJ1-2, with TRBD1 as a weak D call on 6 bases. The sample in question was PBMCs, obtained at follow-up. The clonotype comes from a female donor with early-stage non-small cell lung cancer. In nucleotide form, the sequence is TGTGCCAGCAGCCAAGATTTTACAGGGCACTATGGCTACACCTTC. It translates as CASSQDFTGHYGYTF.